The rows below give T cell receptor beta chains drawn from one sample of a study of OX40 agonist ivuxolimab in advanced cancers. Assay: immunoSEQ multiplex PCR; the TCRdb copy retains only in-frame clones and omits some. Altogether over 55,000 clones are present, roughly 94% being singletons, with the ten largest covering approximately 15%. Sequencing was performed on CD4+ or CD8+ T cells sorted from blood, taken in a trial of the OX40 agonist ivuxolimab. These receptors were taken from an adult with an advanced solid tumor such as melanoma, head and neck, liver or kidney cancer. The CDR3 runs from the conserved cysteine through the conserved F or W. A D gene is named only where the DNA matches it firmly. Part of the rows lack a size; the others show once, few, many or a class for expanded clones.

>TRBV7-6|TRBJ2-1|-|TRBD2
TGTGCCAGCAGCCCGACGGTAGCGGGGGACTACAATGAGCAGTTCTTC
CASSPTVAGDYNEQFF
>TRBV25-1|TRBJ2-1|once|-
TGTGCCAGCAGTGAATCTGGGCGGGAGCAGTTCTTC
CASSESGREQFF
>TRBV27|TRBJ2-1|-|TRBD2
TGTGCCAGCAGTTTGGGGACTACCAGCAATGAGCAGTTCTTC
CASSLGTTSNEQFF
>TRBV21-1|TRBJ1-5|once|-
TGTGCCAGCAGCAAAGTGGGCACACCCTATCAGCCCCAGCATTTT
CASSKVGTPYQPQHF
>TRBV6-6|TRBJ2-3|-|TRBD2
TGTGCCAGCAGCAGCTTTGCGGGGGGCGGAAAAGATACGCAGTATTTT
CASSSFAGGGKDTQYF
>TRBV27|TRBJ1-2|-|-
TGTGCCAGCAGTCCCGGGCGGTATGGCTACACCTTC
CASSPGRYGYTF
>TRBV7-6|TRBJ2-7|-|TRBD2
TGTGCCAGCAGCTCCCGGACTAGCGGGAGGTACGAGCAGTACTTC
CASSSRTSGRYEQYF
>TRBV6-7|TRBJ2-7|-|TRBD1
TGTGCCAGCAGTTTCCGACAGGGGCAAGACGAGCAGTACTTC
CASSFRQGQDEQYF
>TRBV6-5|TRBJ1-3|once|-
TGTGCCAGCAGTTTCGGCCCAAAGAGCTCTGGAAACACCATATATTTT
CASSFGPKSSGNTIYF
>TRBV10-2|TRBJ1-1|-|-
TGCGCCAGCAGCGAAACAGGGTTGAACACTGAAGCTTTCTTT
CASSETGLNTEAFF
>TRBV7-8|TRBJ1-2|-|TRBD1
TGTGCCAGCAGCTTAGGCGACAGGGGCTATGGCTACACCTTC
CASSLGDRGYGYTF
>TRBV7-9|TRBJ2-1|once|TRBD2
TGTGCCAGCAGCTTATTTCGGGGAGGGTGGGACAATGAGCAGTTCTTC
CASSLFRGGWDNEQFF
>TRBV7-9|TRBJ2-7|few|TRBD1
TGTGCCAGCAGCTTTCCGGGACAGGGGGTCACCTACGAGCAGTACTTC
CASSFPGQGVTYEQYF
>TRBV19|TRBJ1-2|-|-
TGTGCCAGTAGTATTGCACAGGGCTTCGCTGGGGGCAACTATGGCTACACCTTC
CASSIAQGFAGGNYGYTF
>TRBV15|TRBJ2-2|-|TRBD2
TGTGCCACCAGCGACAGCGGGAGGGTTCCCGGGGAGCTGTTTTTT
CATSDSGRVPGELFF
>TRBV7-2|TRBJ2-3|-|TRBD1
TGTGCCAGCAGCTTAATAGACAGGGGTCCAGATACGCAGTATTTT
CASSLIDRGPDTQYF
>TRBV4-1|TRBJ2-1|-|-
TGCGCCAGCAGCCAAGTTGTGGGGAGAGGGTACAATGAGCAGTTCTTC
CASSQVVGRGYNEQFF
>TRBV27|TRBJ2-1|-|-
TGTGCCAGCAGCCCAGATCCGGGGAATGAGCAGTTCTTC
CASSPDPGNEQFF
>TRBV28|TRBJ2-7|-|TRBD2
TGTGCCAGCGAGAGCCCTGGCGGGGGCAGAGCCGCGGCCGGGACTAGCTACGAGCAGTACTTC
CASESPGGGRAAAGTSYEQYF
>TRBV6-6|TRBJ2-2|-|TRBD1
TGTGCCAGCAGCGATCTGGACAGGGCGGGCACCGGGGAGCTGTTTTTT
CASSDLDRAGTGELFF
>TRBV7-7|TRBJ1-1|-|-
TGTGCCAGCAGCTTAGCCCCGGGGACTGAAGCTTTCTTT
CASSLAPGTEAFF
>TRBV11-2|TRBJ2-2|-|-
TGTGCCAGCAGCTTAGTTTCTACCACCGGGGAGCTGTTTTTT
CASSLVSTTGELFF
>TRBV6-5|TRBJ1-4|-|-
TGTGCCAGCAGTTACAGTACCGCCGACATGAATGAAAAACTGTTTTTT
CASSYSTADMNEKLFF
>TRBV11-2|TRBJ1-4|-|-
TGTGCCAGCAGCTTCTCAGGAAATTCGGGAGAAAAACTGTTTTTT
CASSFSGNSGEKLFF
>TRBV11-2|TRBJ2-5|-|-
TGTGCCAGCAGCTTATACGGGCCAGGGTTGGAGACCCAGTACTTC
CASSLYGPGLETQYF
>TRBV27|TRBJ2-7|-|TRBD2
TGTGCCAGCAGTTTAGCGGGGGGGCTTCCCTACGAGCAGTACTTC
CASSLAGGLPYEQYF
>TRBV5-5|TRBJ2-1|-|-
TGTGCCAGCAGTATCGGCTACAATGAGCAGTTCTTC
CASSIGYNEQFF
>TRBV4-2|TRBJ2-7|once|TRBD1
TGTGCCAGCAGCCAAGACTCTTACAGGGGGTTTTACGAGCAGTACTTC
CASSQDSYRGFYEQYF
>TRBV9|TRBJ2-1|-|TRBD2
TGTGCCAGCAGCGTAGAGGGCGGGGGGGCGAATGAGCAGTTCTTC
CASSVEGGGANEQFF
>TRBV28|TRBJ2-1|-|TRBD2
TGTGCCAGCAGTTTCAAGGGACTAGCGGGATACAATGAGCAGTTCTTC
CASSFKGLAGYNEQFF
>TRBV27|TRBJ2-7|-|-
TGTGCCAGCAGTTTACTCCTCCCAGGGGAGGACTACGAGCAGTACTTC
CASSLLLPGEDYEQYF
>TRBV5-8|TRBJ1-1|few|-
TGTGCCAGCAGCTTGGGGTATAACACTGAAGCTTTCTTT
CASSLGYNTEAFF
>TRBV7-9|TRBJ1-1|once|-
TGTGCCAGCAGCTTAGACAGAATAATCATGAACACTGAAGCTTTCTTT
CASSLDRIIMNTEAFF
>TRBV5-6|TRBJ2-1|-|-
TGTGCCAGCAGCTTAGGGGGGTGGCACGACAATGAGCAGTTCTTC
CASSLGGWHDNEQFF
>TRBV5-4|TRBJ2-5|-|-
TGTGCCAGCAGCTCAAGACCCGCCCAGGCCCAGTACTTC
CASSSRPAQAQYF
>TRBV19|TRBJ2-7|once|-
TGTGCCAGTAGTCCGGGGACGCGTAGCGAGCAGTACTTC
CASSPGTRSEQYF
>TRBV19|TRBJ2-4|-|TRBD1
TGTGCCAGTAGTATCTCCGGGACAGGGGAGGCCAAAAACATTCAGTACTTC
CASSISGTGEAKNIQYF
>TRBV30|TRBJ2-1|-|-
TGTGCCTGGAGTAGAGCGAATGAGCAGTTCTTC
CAWSRANEQFF
>TRBV11-2|TRBJ2-1|-|-
TGTGCCAGCAGCTTAGATCTTAGTCCCCTCGTTGTCTTC
CASSLDLSPLVVF
>TRBV14|TRBJ1-1|-|-
TGTGCCAGCAGCCAAGATCAAGGGAGGTGGGACACTGAAGCTTTCTTT
CASSQDQGRWDTEAFF